The 12 T cell receptor beta chains below all came from one sample that was sequenced in a study of blood T cell repertoires in COVID-19. Method: immunoSEQ multiplex PCR; TCRdb's copy keeps in-frame clones and lacks some. The profile shows about 140,000 clones, roughly 87% of them singletons. The source material was peripheral blood. The source is a human donor in a cohort sampled during active COVID-19.

The rearrangement joins TRBV28 to TRBJ2-7; 9 nucleotides agree with TRBD1. V lost 2 bases, J lost 4 bases, and 15 bases stayed unmatched. This CDR3 contains 18 residues. CDR1 and CDR2 (germline): MDHEN, SYDVKM. The CDR3 loop reads CASSLPGQGTPGDYEQYF. DNA of the CDR3: TGTGCCAGCAGTTTACCGGGACAGGGAACGCCCGGTGATTACGAGCAGTACTTC.

CDR3 protein: CASSSGTSITGELFF. The DNA of the CDR3 is TGTGCCAGCAGCTCGGGGACTTCGATCACCGGGGAGCTGTTTTTT. This chain connects TRBV7-8 to TRBJ2-2, with a tentative D call TRBD2 (6 bases). Germline CDR1 SGHVS, CDR2 FQNEAQ. CDR3 length: 15 amino acids. The ends were cut back, 4 bases at V and 4 bases at J, with 13 bases in the middle.

Remarks on this clone: The junction and the germline gene differ at one end; a read error may be behind it. The rearrangement links TRBV11-1 to TRBJ2-7; 8 bases are shared with TRBD2. The CDR3 length is 14 residues. Germline CDR1 and CDR2: SGHAT and FQDESV (reference sequence). Here the CDR3 DNA reads TGTGCCAGCAGCTTGGGTAGCGGGGCCTATGAGCAGTACTTC. Translation gives CASSLGSGAYEQYF.

The V gene is TRBV5-1, the J gene TRBJ1-5; D ambiguous. Trimming left V 4 bases short and J 4 bases short, with 9 bases between. The germline CDR1 and CDR2 sequences are SGHRS and YFSETQ. The CDR3 extends over 13 amino acids. CDR3 coding DNA: TGCGCCAGCAGCCCGGAGGTGAATCAGCCCCAGCATTTT. Translated: CASSPEVNQPQHF.

The genes are TRBV2 and TRBJ1-1, with TRBD1 as a possible D gene (5 bases). The CDR3 consists of 15 residues. V gave up 6 bases and J gave up 5 bases, with 19 bases separating them. Per the germline V gene, CDR1 is SNHLY and CDR2 is FYNNEI. CDR3 in amino acids: CASSSDSGAETEAFF. The CDR3 coding sequence is TGTGCCAGCAGCTCAGACAGTGGGGCAGAGACTGAAGCTTTCTTT. Full variable domain (outside the CDR3, taken from reference TRBV2 and TRBJ1-1): EPEVTQTPSHQVTQMGQEVILRCVPISNHLYFYWYRQILGQKVEFLVSFYNNEISEKSEIFDDQFSVERPDGSNFTLKIRSTKLEDSAMYFCASSSDSGAETEAFFGQGTRLTVV.

V and J are TRBV10-3 and TRBJ2-3, with D possibly being TRBD2 (6 bases). This CDR3 comprises 13 residues. Trimming pared 7 bases from V and 11 bases from J, leaving 19 bases between. Germline V gene sequence: CDR1 ENHRY, CDR2 SYGVKD. The CDR3 loop is CAITEGPLLGQYF. CDR3 in DNA: TGTGCCATCACGGAGGGGCCCCTATTGGGGCAGTATTTT.

About this clone itself: The same CDR3 also results from other DNA sequences found in this sample. J is TRBJ2-1 and V is TRBV6-5; D unresolved. Trimming stripped 4 bases from V and 0 bases from J, with 7 bases between. The germline V gene encodes CDR1 MNHEY and CDR2 SVGAGI. This CDR3 contains 14 residues. CDR3 protein: CASSFGSSYNEQFF. CDR3 bases: TGTGCCAGCAGTTTTGGCAGCTCCTACAATGAGCAGTTCTTC.

The J gene is TRBJ1-6, the V gene TRBV30, with 7 nucleotides matching TRBD1. The germline gives CDR1 GTSNPN, CDR2 SVGIG (reference sequence). CDR3 size: 15 residues. The CDR3 spells CAAQGVGHENSPLHF. The CDR3 nucleotides are TGTGCGGCTCAGGGGGTCGGGCATGAAAATTCACCCCTCCACTTT.

The chain uses TRBV7-2 and TRBJ2-7; D might be TRBD2 (7 bases). V was pared by 2 bases and J by 5 bases, with 13 bases between. Germline V gene sequence: CDR1 SGHTA, CDR2 FQGNSA. The CDR3 sequence is 14 residues long. CDR3 sequence: CASSLFGGPNEQYF. CDR3 nucleotides: TGTGCCAGCAGCTTATTCGGGGGGCCAAACGAGCAGTACTTC.

The V and J genes are TRBV24-1 and TRBJ1-2; D gene uncertain. Between the trimmed V and J ends, which lost 2 bases and 2 bases, there was a span of 14 bases. This CDR3 is 16 amino acids long. Germline V CDR1 and CDR2: KGHDR, SFDVKD. The CDR3 sequence is CATSDSQRDGNYGYTF. The DNA of the CDR3 is TGTGCCACCAGTGATTCCCAGCGTGATGGGAACTATGGCTACACCTTC.

V and J are TRBV6-2 or TRBV6-3 and TRBJ1-1; weak D call: TRBD1 (6 bases). V was pared by 2 bases and J by 5 bases, with 9 bases between. This CDR3 contains 13 residues. Germline V gene lookup returns CDR1 MNHEY and CDR2 SVGEGT. CDR3 loop: CASSYEGGTEAFF. The CDR3 DNA follows: TGTGCCAGCAGTTACGAGGGGGGGACTGAAGCTTTCTTT.

The V and J genes are TRBV19 and TRBJ1-5; D gene unclear. This CDR3 is 15 amino acids long. Germline CDR1 LNHDA, CDR2 SQIVND (reference sequence). Trimming took off 2 bases at V and 3 bases at J, with 11 bases between the two ends. In nucleotides, the CDR3 is TGTGCCAGTAGTATACAAGGAGGCTTCAATCAGCCCCAGCATTTT. Its protein is CASSIQGGFNQPQHF.